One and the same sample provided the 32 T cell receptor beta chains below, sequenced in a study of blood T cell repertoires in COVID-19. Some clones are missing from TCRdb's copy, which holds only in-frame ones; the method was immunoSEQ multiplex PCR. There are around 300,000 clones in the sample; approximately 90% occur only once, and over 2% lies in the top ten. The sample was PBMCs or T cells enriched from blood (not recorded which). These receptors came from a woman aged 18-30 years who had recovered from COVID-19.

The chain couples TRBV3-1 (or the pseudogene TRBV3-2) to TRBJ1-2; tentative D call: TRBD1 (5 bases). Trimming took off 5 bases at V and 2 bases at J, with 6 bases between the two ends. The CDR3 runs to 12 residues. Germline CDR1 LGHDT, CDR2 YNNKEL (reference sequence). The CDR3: CASSDSNYGYTF. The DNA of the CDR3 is TGTGCCAGCAGCGACAGCAACTATGGCTACACCTTC.

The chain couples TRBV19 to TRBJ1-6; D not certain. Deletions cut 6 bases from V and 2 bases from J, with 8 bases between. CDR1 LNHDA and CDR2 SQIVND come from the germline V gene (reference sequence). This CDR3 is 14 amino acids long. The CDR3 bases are TGTGCCAGTAGAAGAGAGACCTATAATTCACCCCTCCACTTT. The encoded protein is CASRRETYNSPLHF.

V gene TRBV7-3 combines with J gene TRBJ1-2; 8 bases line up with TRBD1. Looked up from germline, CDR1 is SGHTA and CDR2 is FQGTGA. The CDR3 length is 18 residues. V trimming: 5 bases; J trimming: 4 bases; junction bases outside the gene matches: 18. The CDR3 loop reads CASSLKGLGTGGFYGYTF. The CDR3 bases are TGTGCCAGCAGCCTAAAAGGGCTCGGGACAGGAGGCTTCTATGGCTACACCTTC. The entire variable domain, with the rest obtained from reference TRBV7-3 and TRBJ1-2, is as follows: GAGVSQTPSNKVTEKGKYVELRCDPISGHTALYWYRQSLGQGPEFLIYFQGTGAADDSGLPNDRFFAVRPEGSVSTLKIQRTERGDSAVYLCASSLKGLGTGGFYGYTFGSGTRLTVV.

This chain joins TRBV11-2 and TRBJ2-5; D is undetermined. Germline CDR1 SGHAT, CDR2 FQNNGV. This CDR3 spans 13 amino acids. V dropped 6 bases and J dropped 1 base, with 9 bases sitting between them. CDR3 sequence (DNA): TGTGCCAGCAGGACAAGTTCCCAAGAGACCCAGTACTTC. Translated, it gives CASRTSSQETQYF.

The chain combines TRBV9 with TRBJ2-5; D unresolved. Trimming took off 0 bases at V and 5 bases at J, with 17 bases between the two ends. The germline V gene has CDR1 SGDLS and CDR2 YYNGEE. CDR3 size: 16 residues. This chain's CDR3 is CASSVGAAPGQETQYF. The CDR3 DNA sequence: TGTGCCAGCAGCGTAGGGGCCGCTCCTGGTCAGGAGACCCAGTACTTC.

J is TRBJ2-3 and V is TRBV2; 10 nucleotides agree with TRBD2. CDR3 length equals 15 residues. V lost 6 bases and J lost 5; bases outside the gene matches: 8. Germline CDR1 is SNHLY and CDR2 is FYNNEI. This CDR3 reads CASRVSGGPRDTQYF. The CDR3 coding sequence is TGTGCCAGCAGAGTTAGCGGGGGGCCGAGAGATACGCAGTATTTT.

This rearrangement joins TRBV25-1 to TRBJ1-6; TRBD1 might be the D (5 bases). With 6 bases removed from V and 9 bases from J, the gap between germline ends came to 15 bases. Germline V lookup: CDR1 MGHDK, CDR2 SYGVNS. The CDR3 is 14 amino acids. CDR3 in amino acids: CASSTKQDSSPLHF. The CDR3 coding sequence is TGTGCCAGCAGCACGAAACAGGATAGTTCACCCCTCCACTTT.

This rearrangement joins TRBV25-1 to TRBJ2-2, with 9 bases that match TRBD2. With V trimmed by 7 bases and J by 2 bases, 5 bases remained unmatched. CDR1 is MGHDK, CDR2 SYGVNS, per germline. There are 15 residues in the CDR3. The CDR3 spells CASTRGGANTGELFF. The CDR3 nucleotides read TGTGCCAGCACTCGCGGGGGGGCCAACACCGGGGAGCTGTTTTTT.

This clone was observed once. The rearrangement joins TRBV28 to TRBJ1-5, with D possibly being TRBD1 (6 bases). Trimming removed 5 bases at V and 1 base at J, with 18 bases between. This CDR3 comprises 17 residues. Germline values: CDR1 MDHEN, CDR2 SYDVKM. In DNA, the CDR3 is TGTGCCAGCAGTCCACGTATGGGTGACAGGAGCAATCAGCCCCAGCATTTT. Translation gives CASSPRMGDRSNQPQHF.

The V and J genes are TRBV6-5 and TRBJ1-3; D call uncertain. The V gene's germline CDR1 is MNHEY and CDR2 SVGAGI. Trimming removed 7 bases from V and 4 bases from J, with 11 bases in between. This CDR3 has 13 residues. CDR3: CASTSGRGNTIYF. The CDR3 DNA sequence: TGTGCCAGCACCTCAGGAAGGGGAAACACCATATATTTT.

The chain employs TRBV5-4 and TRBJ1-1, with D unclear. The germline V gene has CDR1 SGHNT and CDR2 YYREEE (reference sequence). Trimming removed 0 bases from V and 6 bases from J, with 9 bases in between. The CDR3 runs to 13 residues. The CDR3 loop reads CASSLGGFAEAFF. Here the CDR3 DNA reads TGTGCCAGCAGCTTGGGAGGTTTTGCTGAAGCTTTCTTT.

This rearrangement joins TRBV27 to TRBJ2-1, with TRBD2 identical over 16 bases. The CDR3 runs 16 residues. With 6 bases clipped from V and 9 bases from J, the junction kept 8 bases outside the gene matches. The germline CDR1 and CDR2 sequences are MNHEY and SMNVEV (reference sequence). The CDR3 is CASRSGLAGGRGEQFF. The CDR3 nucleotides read TGTGCCAGCAGATCGGGACTAGCGGGGGGGCGGGGTGAGCAGTTCTTC.

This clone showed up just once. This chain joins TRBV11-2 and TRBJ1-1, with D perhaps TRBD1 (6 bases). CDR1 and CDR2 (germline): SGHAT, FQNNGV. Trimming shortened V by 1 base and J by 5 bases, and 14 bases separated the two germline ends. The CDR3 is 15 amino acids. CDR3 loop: CASSLGLQGETEAFF. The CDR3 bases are TGTGCCAGCAGCTTAGGATTACAGGGAGAAACTGAAGCTTTCTTT.

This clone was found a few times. The DNA for the CDR3 is TGCAGCGTTGTAAGAGGGCTCACTGAAGCTTTCTTT. It codes for CSVVRGLTEAFF. This chain links TRBV29-1 with TRBJ1-1; no firm D call. The ends were cut back, 4 bases at V and 4 bases at J, with 10 bases in the middle. Germline loops: CDR1 SQVTM, CDR2 ANQGSEA. The CDR3 sequence is 12 residues long.

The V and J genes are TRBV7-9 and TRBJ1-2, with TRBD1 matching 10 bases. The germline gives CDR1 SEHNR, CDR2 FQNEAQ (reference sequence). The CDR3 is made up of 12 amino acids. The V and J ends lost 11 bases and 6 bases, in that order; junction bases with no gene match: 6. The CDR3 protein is CAGSGTGDGYTF. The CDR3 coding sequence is TGTGCCGGCTCCGGGACAGGGGATGGCTACACCTTC.

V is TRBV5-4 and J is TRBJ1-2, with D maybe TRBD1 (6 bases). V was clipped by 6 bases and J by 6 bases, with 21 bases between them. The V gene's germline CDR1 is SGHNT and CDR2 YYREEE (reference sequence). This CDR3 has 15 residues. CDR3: CASTQKFQGSDGYTF. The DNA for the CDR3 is TGTGCCAGCACGCAAAAATTCCAGGGGAGTGATGGCTACACCTTC.

In nucleotides, the CDR3 is TGCAGCGCCTCGTCCAATGAGCAGTTCTTC. Translating gives CSASSNEQFF. V and J are TRBV29-1 and TRBJ2-1; no firm D call. The CDR3 is made up of 10 amino acids. V was shortened by 7 bases and J by 6 bases, with 7 bases between the two germline ends. From germline, CDR1 is SQVTM and CDR2 ANQGSEA.

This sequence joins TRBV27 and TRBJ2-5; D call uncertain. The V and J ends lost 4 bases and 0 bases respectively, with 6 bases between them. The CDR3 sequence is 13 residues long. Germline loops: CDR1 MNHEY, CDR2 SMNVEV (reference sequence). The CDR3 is CASSSRYQETQYF. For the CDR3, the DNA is TGTGCCAGCAGTTCCCGGTACCAAGAGACCCAGTACTTC.

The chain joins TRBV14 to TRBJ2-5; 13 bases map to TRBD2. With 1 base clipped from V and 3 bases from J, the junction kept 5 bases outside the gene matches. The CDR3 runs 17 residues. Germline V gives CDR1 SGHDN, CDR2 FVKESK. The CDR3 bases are TGTGCCAGCAGCCAAGGCCTACTAGCGGGGGGGGAAGAGACCCAGTACTTC. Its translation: CASSQGLLAGGEETQYF.

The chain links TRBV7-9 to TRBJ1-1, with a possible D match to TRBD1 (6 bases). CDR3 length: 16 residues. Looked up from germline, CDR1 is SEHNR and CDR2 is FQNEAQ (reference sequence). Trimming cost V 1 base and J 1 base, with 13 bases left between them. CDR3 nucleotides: TGTGCCAGCAGCTTAGTAGCAGGGGCTGGGAACACTGAAGCTTTCTTT. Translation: CASSLVAGAGNTEAFF.

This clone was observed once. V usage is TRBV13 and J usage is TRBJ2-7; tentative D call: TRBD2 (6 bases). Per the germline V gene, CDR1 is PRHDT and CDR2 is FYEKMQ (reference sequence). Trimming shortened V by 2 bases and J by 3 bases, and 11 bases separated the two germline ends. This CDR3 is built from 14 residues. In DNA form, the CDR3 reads TGTGCCAGCAGCTTAAGATTAGCGGTCTACGAGCAGTACTTC. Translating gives CASSLRLAVYEQYF.

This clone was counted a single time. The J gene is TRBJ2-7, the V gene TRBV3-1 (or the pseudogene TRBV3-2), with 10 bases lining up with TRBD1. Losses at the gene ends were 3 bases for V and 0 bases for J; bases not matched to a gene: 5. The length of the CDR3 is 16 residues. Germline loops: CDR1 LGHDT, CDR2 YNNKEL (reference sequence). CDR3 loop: CASSQTGGSNSYEQYF. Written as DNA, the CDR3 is TGTGCCAGCAGCCAGACAGGGGGCTCCAACTCCTACGAGCAGTACTTC.

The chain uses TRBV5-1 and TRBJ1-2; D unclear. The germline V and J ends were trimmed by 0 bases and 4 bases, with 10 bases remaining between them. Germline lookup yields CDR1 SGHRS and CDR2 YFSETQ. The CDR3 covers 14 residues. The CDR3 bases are TGCGCCAGCAGCTTGGAAGCCAATTTCTATGGCTACACCTTC. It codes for CASSLEANFYGYTF.

This chain's CDR3 is CASSLGGPWEQYF. The CDR3 region has the DNA TGTGCCAGCAGCTTAGGGGGGCCCTGGGAGCAGTACTTC. The chain employs TRBV7-8 and TRBJ2-7, with a weak D call TRBD1 (6 bases). Germline V CDR1 and CDR2: SGHVS, FQNEAQ. The CDR3 spans 13 residues. Trimming removed 1 base from V and 7 bases from J, with 11 bases in between.

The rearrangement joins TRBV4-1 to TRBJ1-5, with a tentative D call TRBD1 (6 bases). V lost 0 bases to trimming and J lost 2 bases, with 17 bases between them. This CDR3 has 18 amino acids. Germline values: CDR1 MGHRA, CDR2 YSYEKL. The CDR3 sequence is CASSQDATGLFGNQPQHF. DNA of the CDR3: TGCGCCAGCAGCCAAGATGCGACAGGTCTGTTTGGCAATCAGCCCCAGCATTTT.

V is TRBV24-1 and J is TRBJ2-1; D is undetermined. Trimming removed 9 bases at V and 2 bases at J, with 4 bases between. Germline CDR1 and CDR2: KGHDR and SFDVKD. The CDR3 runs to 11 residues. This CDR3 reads CATQAYNEQFF. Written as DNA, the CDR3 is TGTGCCACCCAGGCCTACAATGAGCAGTTCTTC.

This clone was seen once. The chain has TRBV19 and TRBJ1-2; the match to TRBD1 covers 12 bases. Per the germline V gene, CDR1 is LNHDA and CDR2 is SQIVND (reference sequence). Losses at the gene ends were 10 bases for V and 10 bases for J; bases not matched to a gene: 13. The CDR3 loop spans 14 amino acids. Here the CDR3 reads CATTTGTGGAAYTF. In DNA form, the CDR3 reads TGTGCCACAACCACGGGGACAGGGGGCGCCGCCTACACCTTC.

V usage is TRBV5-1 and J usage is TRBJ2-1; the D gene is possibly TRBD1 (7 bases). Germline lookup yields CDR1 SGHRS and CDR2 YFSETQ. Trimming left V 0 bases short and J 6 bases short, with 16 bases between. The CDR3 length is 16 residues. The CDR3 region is CASSLANRGGGNEQFF. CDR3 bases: TGCGCCAGCAGCTTGGCCAACAGGGGAGGTGGCAATGAGCAGTTCTTC.

The CDR3 region is CASSFPERETQYF. Here the CDR3 DNA reads TGTGCCAGCAGCTTTCCCGAGAGAGAGACCCAGTACTTC. V is TRBV5-4 and J is TRBJ2-5; no firm D call. Trimming removed 2 bases from V and 4 bases from J, with 9 bases in between. Looked up from germline, CDR1 is SGHNT and CDR2 is YYREEE (reference sequence). This CDR3 is 13 amino acids long.

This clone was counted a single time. The CDR3 DNA sequence: TGCGCCAGCAGCTTGGCGTCCGGGACAGGGGATGCTTTCTTT. It codes for CASSLASGTGDAFF. The chain joins TRBV5-1 to TRBJ1-1; 10 bases fit TRBD1. The CDR3 runs to 14 residues. CDR1 is SGHRS, CDR2 YFSETQ, per germline. Germline trimming cut 0 bases from V and 11 bases from J; bases unmatched to any gene: 7. Variable domain in full (rest from reference TRBV5-1 and TRBJ1-1): KAGVTQTPRYLIKTRGQQVTLSCSPISGHRSVSWYQQTPGQGLQFLFEYFSETQRNKGNFPGRFSGRQFSNSRSEMNVSTLELGDSALYLCASSLASGTGDAFFGQGTRLTVV.

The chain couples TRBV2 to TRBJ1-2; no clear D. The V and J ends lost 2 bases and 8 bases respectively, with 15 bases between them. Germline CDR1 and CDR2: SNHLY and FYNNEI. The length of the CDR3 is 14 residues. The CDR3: CASSETPRGRGYTF. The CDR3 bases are TGTGCCAGCAGTGAAACCCCGCGGGGTCGGGGCTACACCTTC.

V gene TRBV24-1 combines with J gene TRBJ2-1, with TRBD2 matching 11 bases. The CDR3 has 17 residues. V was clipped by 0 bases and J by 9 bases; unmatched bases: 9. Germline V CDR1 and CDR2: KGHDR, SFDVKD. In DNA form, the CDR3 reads TGTGCCACCAGTGATTTGCGTAGCGGGGGGGGACGGCTTGAGCAGTTCTTC. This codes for CATSDLRSGGGRLEQFF.